This TCR beta chain emerged from a study of T cells expressing NK-cell markers. Scientists made TCR beta cDNA using 5'RACE template switching with UMIs. Reprocessing the 5' RACE reads, TCRdb reports a single entry for every CDR3 protein and omits DNA. This table holds under 600,000 distinct CDR3 sequences. The CDR3 consists of 16 residues. From germline, CDR1 is KGHDR and CDR2 SFDVKD. The TCR comes from a woman aged 50 to 60 in good health. Material: blood T cells: a sorted CD56 or NKG2C T cell subset, CD4+ or CD8+ T cells, or bulk PBMC T cells (not recorded which). This chain connects TRBV24-1 to TRBJ2-5; the D gene TCRdb calls, TRBD1, cannot be checked with no DNA. CDR3 in amino acids: CATSDAGLGGAETQYF.